This TCR beta chain was documented in a study of Tregs in tolerant kidney transplant recipients. A word on this clone: The CDR3 end is not reached by the read, which stops 3 residues before it; the germline J gene fills it in.

V was trimmed by 3 bases and J by 4 bases, leaving 6 bases between them. This CDR3 contains 12 residues. Germline V lookup: CDR1 SEHNR, CDR2 FQNEAQ (reference sequence). Clones were sequenced by immunoSEQ multiplex PCR, and TCRdb holds only the in-frame ones, with some missing. This sample's table reports under 40,000 clones. The rearrangement links TRBV7-9 to TRBJ2-5, with D unresolved. The sequences come from CD8+ T cells from blood, collected before the transplant. The TCR sequence derives from a human donor who received a combined kidney and bone marrow transplant. The CDR3 sequence: CASSFSRETQYF. The CDR3 bases that were read are TGTGCCAGCAGCTTTTCTCGAGAGACC.